This T cell receptor beta chain was sequenced during a study of T cell responses to AZD1222 COVID-19 vaccine. Sequenced by immunoSEQ multiplex PCR; TCRdb stores in-frame clones only, minus some. The table lists about 64,000 clones, 75% to 90% of them singletons. The length of the CDR3 is 13 residues. Trimming cost V 3 bases and J 8 bases, with 13 bases left between them. Germline values: CDR1 MNHNS, CDR2 SASEGT. The chain has TRBV6-1 and TRBJ2-5; D gene unclear. The sample was peripheral blood, taken 28 days after the second AZD1222 dose. This clonotype was obtained from an adult who received the AZD1222 COVID-19 vaccine. Written as DNA, the CDR3 is TGTGCCAGCAGTGACCTAAGCCGGAGTACCCAGTACTTC. As protein: CASSDLSRSTQYF.